These 10 T cell receptor beta chains were sequenced from one sample in a study of blood T cell repertoires in COVID-19. The method was immunoSEQ multiplex PCR; TCRdb's version includes in-frame clones alone and lacks a portion of them. The profile covers over 40,000 clones, with 90% appearing a single time and 5% to 6.5% taken by the ten largest. Source material: peripheral blood. Receptor source: a man between 65 and 79 years old with acute or convalescent COVID-19.

The chain couples TRBV5-5 to TRBJ1-2, with 8 bases that match TRBD1. Germline V gene sequence: CDR1 SGHKS, CDR2 YYEKEE (reference sequence). Trimming removed 2 bases from V and 4 bases from J; junction bases left unmatched: 4. The CDR3 sequence is 14 residues long. CDR3: CASSLDGQGYGYTF. CDR3 bases: TGTGCCAGCAGCTTAGACGGACAGGGCTATGGCTACACCTTC.

The gene calls are TRBV6-2 or TRBV6-3 and TRBJ2-1; D may be TRBD2 (7 bases). Germline V gene lookup returns CDR1 MNHEY and CDR2 SVGEGT. This CDR3 contains 17 residues. V was shortened by 0 bases and J by 2 bases, with 14 bases between the two germline ends. CDR3: CASSYSVGGGAYNEQFF. The CDR3 DNA is TGTGCCAGCAGTTACTCCGTAGGGGGGGGCGCCTACAATGAGCAGTTCTTC.

The chain has TRBV4-3 and TRBJ1-5; TRBD1 matches at 7 bases. The germline gives CDR1 LGHNA, CDR2 YSLEER. This CDR3 region has 18 residues. The V segment lost 0 bases and the J segment 4 bases; nucleotides outside the gene matches: 12. CDR3 coding DNA: TGCGCCAGCAGCCAAGATACAGGGCCCGGGACAGAGAATCAGCCCCAGCATTTT. As protein: CASSQDTGPGTENQPQHF.

The V gene is TRBV2, the J gene TRBJ1-2; no definite D call. Germline V gene sequence: CDR1 SNHLY, CDR2 FYNNEI. The CDR3 covers 15 residues. V was shortened by 2 bases and J by 3 bases, with 13 bases between the two germline ends. CDR3 sequence: CASSELPVDYYGYTF. In DNA, the CDR3 is TGTGCCAGCAGTGAATTACCCGTAGACTACTATGGCTACACCTTC.

The chain joins TRBV28 to TRBJ1-5; weak D call: TRBD1 (6 bases). Germline V gene data show CDR1 as MDHEN and CDR2 as SYDVKM. The CDR3 has 15 amino acids. Trimming shortened V by 6 bases and J by 1 base, and 13 bases separated the two germline ends. The CDR3 region has the DNA TGTGCCAGCAGGCTTAAGGGGACAAGCAATCAGCCCCAGCATTTT. It encodes CASRLKGTSNQPQHF. Full variable domain (rest looked up from reference TRBV28 and TRBJ1-5): DVKVTQSSRYLVKRTGEKVFLECVQDMDHENMFWYRQDPGLGLRLIYFSYDVKMKEKGDIPEGYSVSREKKERFSLILESASTNQTSMYLCASRLKGTSNQPQHFGDGTRLSIL.

The V and J genes are TRBV12-3 or TRBV12-4 and TRBJ1-6, with D hard to call. The CDR3 spans 13 residues. The V gene lost 6 bases and the J gene lost 10 bases, with 13 bases spanning the gap. CDR3 region: CASSREAGSPLHF. The DNA for the CDR3 is TGTGCCAGCAGCAGAGAAGCGGGATCACCCCTCCACTTT.

The V and J genes are TRBV6-5 and TRBJ1-1, with TRBD1 matching over 7 bases. Trimming removed 6 bases from V and 7 bases from J; junction bases left unmatched: 14. Per germline, CDR1 MNHEY and CDR2 SVGAGI. This CDR3 region has 15 residues. The DNA for the CDR3 is TGTGCCAGCAGAGTTACAGGAGGGGGCAGCGGTGAAGCTTTCTTT. Protein: CASRVTGGGSGEAFF.

This clone came up once. The CDR3 DNA sequence: TGTGCCAGCAGTTACAGGGGCCCGAACTATGGCTACACCTTC. Translation gives CASSYRGPNYGYTF. This chain links TRBV27 with TRBJ1-2; 7 nucleotides line up with TRBD1. The junction had 4 bases not matched to a gene; V was cut back by 4 bases and J by 2 bases. CDR3 length: 14 residues. Germline lookup yields CDR1 MNHEY and CDR2 SMNVEV (reference sequence).

The chain uses TRBV5-6 and TRBJ1-5; no clear D gene. The CDR3 loop spans 14 amino acids. Trimming stripped 2 bases from V and 0 bases from J, with 6 bases between. The germline CDR1 and CDR2 sequences are SGHDT and YYEEEE. The CDR3 sequence is CASSFLRSNQPQHF. The CDR3 DNA sequence: TGTGCCAGCAGCTTCCTACGTAGCAATCAGCCCCAGCATTTT.

The rearrangement links TRBV6-1 to TRBJ2-7, with 11 bases aligning to TRBD2. The ends lost 0 bases at V and 2 bases at J; junction bases unmatched: 3. There are 16 residues in the CDR3. Germline lookup yields CDR1 MNHNS and CDR2 SASEGT. The CDR3 loop reads CASSEAASGGPYEQYF. The CDR3 DNA reads as TGTGCCAGCAGTGAAGCAGCTAGCGGGGGGCCCTACGAGCAGTACTTC.